This T cell receptor beta chain is from a study of T cell clonality in common variable immunodeficiency. Per the germline V gene, CDR1 is KGHSH and CDR2 is LQKENI. The CDR3 is 17 amino acids. To note about this clone: The read ends 3 residues shy of where the CDR3 ends; the end is completed using the germline J gene.

Sequencing input was equivalent genomic DNA from CVID and controls. Data came from immunoSEQ multiplex PCR; TCRdb stores just in-frame clones and leaves some out. This repertoire lists tens of thousands of clones without singletons; roughly 1.7% sits in the top ten. The source material was peripheral blood mononuclear cells. This receptor was identified in a person between 18 and 75 years old in good health. This sequence joins TRBV18 and TRBJ1-2; D unclear. CDR3 residues: CASSPSSPGSPPYDYTF. The CDR3 DNA, read in part, is TGTGCCAGCTCACCATCAAGCCCGGGTTCGCCCCCCTACGAC.